These 13 T cell receptor beta chains came from one sample sequenced in a study of shared clonotypes between healthy human individuals. The naive CD8 fraction comprised CD45RO-negative cells positively selected for CCR7 and excluded terminally differentiated effector memory CD45RA+ cells. Sequenced by immunoSEQ multiplex PCR; TCRdb stores in-frame clones only, minus some. The repertoire has 1.5 million to 2.5 million clones, less than 95% of them found once; the top ten carry 1% to 1.5%. Sequencing was done on a sample of naive CD8+ T cells sorted from blood. All receptors derive from a young man in good health.

The sample holds one count of this clone. The CDR3 reads CASSPPRRHVDEKLFF. CDR3 DNA sequence: TGTGCCAGCAGCCCGCCCCGCCGACATGTTGATGAAAAACTGTTTTTT. V and J are TRBV28 and TRBJ1-4; D not certain. V dropped 6 bases and J dropped 6 bases, with 20 bases sitting between them. The germline V gene has CDR1 MDHEN and CDR2 SYDVKM. The CDR3 runs 16 residues.

CDR3 nucleotides: TGTGCCAGCAGCTGGACAGCTTCTTATGGCTACACCTTC. Its protein product is CASSWTASYGYTF. The chain couples TRBV27 to TRBJ1-2; perhaps TRBD1 as D (6 bases). Trimming pared 6 bases from V and 5 bases from J, leaving 13 bases between. This CDR3 is built from 13 residues. Germline V CDR1 and CDR2: MNHEY, SMNVEV (reference sequence).

There are a few counts of this clone. V usage is TRBV19 and J usage is TRBJ1-2; TRBD1 is a possible D gene (5 bases). CDR3 length: 16 amino acids. CDR1 is LNHDA, CDR2 SQIVND, per germline (reference sequence). V lost 2 bases and J 3 bases, leaving 16 bases between the germline ends. In nucleotides, the CDR3 is TGTGCCAGTAGTATATTAGGGACTCTGGGGCACTATGGCTACACCTTC. It is translated as CASSILGTLGHYGYTF.

This clone has just one count. The chain is built from TRBV29-1 and TRBJ1-4; D remains unclear. The germline CDR1 and CDR2 sequences are SQVTM and ANQGSEA. Trimming took 4 bases from V and 1 from J, leaving 7 bases between them. This CDR3 is built from 13 residues. The CDR3 region is CSVAAETNEKLFF. The CDR3 DNA reads TGCAGCGTTGCGGCAGAAACTAATGAAAAACTGTTTTTT.

The V and J genes are TRBV6-5 and TRBJ2-5; D may match TRBD1 or TRBD2 (5 bases each). Deletions cut 4 bases from V and 0 bases from J, with 12 bases between. The CDR3 has 15 amino acids. CDR1 is MNHEY and CDR2 is SVGAGI in the germline V gene. CDR3 bases: TGTGCCAGCAGTTCCGGGACGGAGAACCAAGAGACCCAGTACTTC. Amino acid sequence: CASSSGTENQETQYF.

The V and J genes are TRBV7-9 and TRBJ2-7; the match to TRBD1 covers 8 bases. Germline loops: CDR1 SEHNR, CDR2 FQNEAQ (reference sequence). The V gene end was trimmed by 5 bases and the J gene end by 6 bases; junction bases not matched to a gene: 3. The CDR3 runs to 12 residues. The CDR3 region is CASSQDRVEQYF. As DNA, the CDR3 is TGTGCCAGCAGCCAGGACAGGGTCGAGCAGTACTTC.

This sequence joins TRBV6-6 and TRBJ2-7; 10 bases align to TRBD2. CDR1 is MNHNY and CDR2 is SVGAGI in the germline V gene (reference sequence). The CDR3 is made up of 15 amino acids. The V gene end was trimmed by 0 bases and the J gene end by 7 bases; junction bases not matched to a gene: 6. The CDR3 is CASSYSVAGGFEQYF. The DNA of the CDR3 is TGTGCCAGCAGTTACTCCGTAGCGGGAGGTTTTGAGCAGTACTTC.

The chain is built from TRBV4-2 and TRBJ2-7, with 7 positions matching TRBD1. This CDR3 has 13 amino acids. Germline V gene data show CDR1 as LGHNA and CDR2 as YNFKEQ. The J segment lost 3 bases and the V segment lost 4 bases, leaving 3 bases of the junction unmatched. The CDR3 region has the DNA TGTGCCAGCAGCCCACACAGGGGCTACGAGCAGTACTTC. This gives the protein CASSPHRGYEQYF.

The V call is TRBV6-1, the J call TRBJ1-5, with 8 bases that match TRBD1. V trimming: 4 bases; J trimming: 7 bases; junction bases outside the gene matches: 9. The germline V gene encodes CDR1 MNHNS and CDR2 SASEGT. This CDR3 spans 15 amino acids. As DNA, the CDR3 is TGTGCCAGCAGTGGACCTAACAGGGGGTGGCAGCCCCAGCATTTT. Translated, it gives CASSGPNRGWQPQHF.

J is TRBJ1-4 and V is TRBV5-6; 7 bases are a match to TRBD1. CDR3 length equals 16 residues. The V gene's germline CDR1 is SGHDT and CDR2 YYEEEE. V lost 3 bases to trimming and J lost 0 bases; unmatched junction nucleotides: 5. The CDR3 loop reads CASSWGTDPTNEKLFF. The DNA for the CDR3 is TGTGCCAGCAGCTGGGGGACAGATCCAACTAATGAAAAACTGTTTTTT.

This clone was picked up a small number of times. The V gene is TRBV11-2, the J gene TRBJ2-1, with 7 bases lining up with TRBD2. Germline V gene sequence: CDR1 SGHAT, CDR2 FQNNGV. Trimming took 0 bases from V and 4 from J; bases not matched to a gene: 3. The CDR3 is 15 amino acids. In nucleotides, the CDR3 is TGTGCCAGCAGCTTAGAGGTCGGGGGGTACAATGAGCAGTTCTTC. It specifies CASSLEVGGYNEQFF. The entire variable domain, with the rest obtained from reference TRBV11-2 and TRBJ2-1, is as follows: EAGVAQSPRYKIIEKRQSVAFWCNPISGHATLYWYQQILGQGPKLLIQFQNNGVVDDSQLPKDRFSAERLKGVDSTLKIQPAKLEDSAVYLCASSLEVGGYNEQFFGPGTRLTVL.

The chain employs TRBV13 and TRBJ2-5; D gene uncertain. Germline V gene data show CDR1 as PRHDT and CDR2 as FYEKMQ (reference sequence). V dropped 4 bases and J dropped 5 bases, with 14 bases sitting between them. The CDR3 consists of 14 residues. The DNA for the CDR3 is TGTGCCAGCAGCTCTTTTGGACCAGCGGAGACCCAGTACTTC. Its protein product is CASSSFGPAETQYF.

The chain links TRBV2 to TRBJ2-7; D might be TRBD1 or TRBD2, each matching 5 bases. V dropped 6 bases and J dropped 4 bases, with 16 bases sitting between them. Germline CDR1 and CDR2: SNHLY and FYNNEI. The CDR3 loop spans 14 amino acids. CDR3: CASRPGRITYEQYF. In DNA form, the CDR3 reads TGTGCCAGCAGGCCGGGACGGATAACTTACGAGCAGTACTTC. Combining the CDR3 with reference TRBV2 and TRBJ2-7 gives the whole variable domain EPEVTQTPSHQVTQMGQEVILRCVPISNHLYFYWYRQILGQKVEFLVSFYNNEISEKSEIFDDQFSVERPDGSNFTLKIRSTKLEDSAMYFCASRPGRITYEQYFGPGTRLTVT.